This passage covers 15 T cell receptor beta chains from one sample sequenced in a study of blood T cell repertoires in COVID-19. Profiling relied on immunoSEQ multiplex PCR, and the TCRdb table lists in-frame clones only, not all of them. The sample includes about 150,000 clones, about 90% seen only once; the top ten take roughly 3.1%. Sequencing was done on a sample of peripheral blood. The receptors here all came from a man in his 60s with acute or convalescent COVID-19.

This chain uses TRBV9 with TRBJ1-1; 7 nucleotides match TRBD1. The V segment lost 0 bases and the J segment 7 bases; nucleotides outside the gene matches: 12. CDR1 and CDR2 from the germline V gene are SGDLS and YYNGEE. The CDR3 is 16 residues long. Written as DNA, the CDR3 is TGTGCCAGCAGCGTAGATCTACAGGGGCCGAACCTTGAAGCTTTCTTT. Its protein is CASSVDLQGPNLEAFF.

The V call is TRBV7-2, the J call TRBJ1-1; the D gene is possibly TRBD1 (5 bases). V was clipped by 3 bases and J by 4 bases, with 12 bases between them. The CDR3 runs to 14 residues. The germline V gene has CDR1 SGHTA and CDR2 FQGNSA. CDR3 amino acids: CASSFTGLVTEAFF. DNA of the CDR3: TGTGCCAGCAGCTTCACAGGTCTCGTCACTGAAGCTTTCTTT. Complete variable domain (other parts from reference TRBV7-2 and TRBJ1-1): GAGVSQSPSNKVTEKGKDVELRCDPISGHTALYWYRQSLGQGLEFLIYFQGNSAPDKSGLPSDRFSAERTGGSVSTLTIQRTQQEDSAVYLCASSFTGLVTEAFFGQGTRLTVV.

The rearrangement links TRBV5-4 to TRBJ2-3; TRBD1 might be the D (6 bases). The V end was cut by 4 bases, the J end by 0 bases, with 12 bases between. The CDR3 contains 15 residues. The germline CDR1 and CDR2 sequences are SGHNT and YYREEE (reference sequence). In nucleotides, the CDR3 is TGTGCCAGCAGCGCGAGACAGGAAAGCACAGATACGCAGTATTTT. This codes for CASSARQESTDTQYF.

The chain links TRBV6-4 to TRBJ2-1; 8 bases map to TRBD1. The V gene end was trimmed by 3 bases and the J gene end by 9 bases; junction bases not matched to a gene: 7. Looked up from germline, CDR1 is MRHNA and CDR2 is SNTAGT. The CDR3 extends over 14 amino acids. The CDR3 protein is CASSEMTGASEQFF. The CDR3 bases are TGTGCCAGCAGTGAGATGACAGGGGCGTCTGAGCAGTTCTTC.

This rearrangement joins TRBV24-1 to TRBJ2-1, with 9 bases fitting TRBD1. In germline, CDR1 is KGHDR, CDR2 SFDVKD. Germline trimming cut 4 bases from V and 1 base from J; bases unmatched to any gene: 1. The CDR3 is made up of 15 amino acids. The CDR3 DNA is TGTGCCACCAGTGAGGGGACAGGGTCCTACAATGAGCAGTTCTTC. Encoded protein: CATSEGTGSYNEQFF.

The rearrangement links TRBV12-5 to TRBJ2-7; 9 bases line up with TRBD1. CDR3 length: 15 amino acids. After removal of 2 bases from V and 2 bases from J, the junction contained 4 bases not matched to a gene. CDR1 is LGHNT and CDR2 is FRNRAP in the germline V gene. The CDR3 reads CASGLSDRGPYEQYF. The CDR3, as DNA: TGTGCTAGTGGTTTGTCGGACAGGGGTCCCTACGAGCAGTACTTC.

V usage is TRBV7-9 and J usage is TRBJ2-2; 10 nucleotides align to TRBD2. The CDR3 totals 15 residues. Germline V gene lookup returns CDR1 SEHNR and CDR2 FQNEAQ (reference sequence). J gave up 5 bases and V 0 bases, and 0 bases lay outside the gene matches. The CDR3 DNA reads TGTGCCAGCAGCTTAGCTAGCGGGGGGACCGGGGAGCTGTTTTTT. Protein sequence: CASSLASGGTGELFF.

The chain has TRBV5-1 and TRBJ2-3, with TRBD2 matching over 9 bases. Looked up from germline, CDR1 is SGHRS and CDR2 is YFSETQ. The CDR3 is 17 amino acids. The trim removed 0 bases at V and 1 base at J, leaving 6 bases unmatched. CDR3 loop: CASSLAVAGGRTDTQYF. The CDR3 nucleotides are TGCGCCAGCAGCTTGGCGGTTGCGGGGGGGCGCACAGATACGCAGTATTTT.

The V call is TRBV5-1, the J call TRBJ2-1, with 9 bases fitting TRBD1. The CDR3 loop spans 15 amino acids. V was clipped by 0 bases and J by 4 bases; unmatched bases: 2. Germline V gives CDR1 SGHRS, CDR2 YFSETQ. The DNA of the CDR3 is TGCGCCAGCAGCTTGGCCGGACAGGGGTACAATGAGCAGTTCTTC. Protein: CASSLAGQGYNEQFF.

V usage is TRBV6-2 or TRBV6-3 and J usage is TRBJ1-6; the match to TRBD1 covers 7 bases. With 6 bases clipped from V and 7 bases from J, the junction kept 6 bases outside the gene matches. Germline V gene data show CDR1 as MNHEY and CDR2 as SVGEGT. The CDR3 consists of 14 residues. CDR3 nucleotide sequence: TGTGCCAGCAGCCGACAGGGACCGAATTCACCCCTCCACTTT. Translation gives CASSRQGPNSPLHF.

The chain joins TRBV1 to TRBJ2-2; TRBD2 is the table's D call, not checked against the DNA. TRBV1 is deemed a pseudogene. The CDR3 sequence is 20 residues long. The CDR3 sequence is CTSTYGQEGSGGVYTGELFF. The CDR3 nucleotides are TGCACCAGCACCTACGGTCAGGAAGGTAGCGGGGGGGTTTACACCGGGGAGCTGTTTTTT.

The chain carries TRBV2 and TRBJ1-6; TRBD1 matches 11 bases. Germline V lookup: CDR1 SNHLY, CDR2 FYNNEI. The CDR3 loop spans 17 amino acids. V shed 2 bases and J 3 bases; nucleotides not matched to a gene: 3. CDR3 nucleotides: TGTGCCAGCAGTGAATGGGACAGGGGGGACTATAATTCACCCCTCCACTTT. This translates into CASSEWDRGDYNSPLHF.

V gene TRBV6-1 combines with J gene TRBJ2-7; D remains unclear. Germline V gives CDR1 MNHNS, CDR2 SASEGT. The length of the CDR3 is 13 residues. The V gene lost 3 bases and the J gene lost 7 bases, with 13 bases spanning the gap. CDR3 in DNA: TGTGCCAGCAGTGATTGGGCCGATTGGGAGCAGTACTTC. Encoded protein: CASSDWADWEQYF.

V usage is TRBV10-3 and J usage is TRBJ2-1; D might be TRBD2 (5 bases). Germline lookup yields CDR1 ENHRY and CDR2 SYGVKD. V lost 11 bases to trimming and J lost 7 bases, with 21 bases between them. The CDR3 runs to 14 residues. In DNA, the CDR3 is TGTGCCTCGGGGTGGGCGGCGGAAGAAAATGAGCAGTTCTTC. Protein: CASGWAAEENEQFF.

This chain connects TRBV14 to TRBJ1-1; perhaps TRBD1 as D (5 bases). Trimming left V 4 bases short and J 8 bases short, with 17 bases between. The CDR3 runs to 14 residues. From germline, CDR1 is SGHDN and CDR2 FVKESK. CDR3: CASSRGLYGGEAFF. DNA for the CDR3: TGTGCCAGCAGCCGGGGACTATATGGAGGGGAAGCTTTCTTT.